This T cell receptor (beta chain) appears in the sequencing data of a study of cytomegalovirus exposure and HLA in healthy donors. At the level of the study: A preliminary data release comprised tens of millions of unique TCRs obtained from HLA-typed donors. Broader study findings: Among the most significant clusters, several appeared linked to common viral pathogens in a later analysis. Trimming of TCR beta V- and J-genes showed a link, identified in a later analysis, to a missense DCLRE1C variant. A few chains tied to CMV proved CMV antigen-specific in vitro.

Primers included in the PCR were 60 Vbeta and 13 Jbeta primers. The data were produced by immunoSEQ multiplex PCR, yet TCRdb's version contains in-frame clones alone and is incomplete. The sample holds around 140,000 clones, under 85% seen once. Germline values: CDR1 SGDLS, CDR2 YYNGEE. Unmatched junction bases numbered 20, after V lost 3 bases and J lost 5 bases. There are 20 residues in the CDR3. This clone was detected only a few times. The antigen is undetermined. The sequence came from a male donor in good health and CMV-seropositive. Sequencing was done on a sample of PBMCs. The V gene is TRBV9, the J gene TRBJ2-3, with 11 bases matching TRBD2. This chain's CDR3 is CASSAQQGVLAGGMGDTQYF. CDR3 DNA: TGTGCCAGCAGCGCACAACAGGGGGTGCTAGCGGGAGGAATGGGAGATACGCAGTATTTT.